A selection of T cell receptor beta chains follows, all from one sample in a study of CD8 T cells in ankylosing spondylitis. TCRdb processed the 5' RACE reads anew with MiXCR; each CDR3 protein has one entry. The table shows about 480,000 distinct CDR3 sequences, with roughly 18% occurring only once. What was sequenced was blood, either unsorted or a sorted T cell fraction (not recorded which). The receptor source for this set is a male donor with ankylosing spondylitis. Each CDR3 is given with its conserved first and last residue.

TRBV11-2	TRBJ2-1	CASTDLAGNEQFF
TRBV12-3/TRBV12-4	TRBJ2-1	CASSSGTKNNEQFF
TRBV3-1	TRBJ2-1	CASSPGTGVNEQFF
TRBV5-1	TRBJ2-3	CASSFGQRPDTQYF
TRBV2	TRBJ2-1	CASSEPPRYEQFF
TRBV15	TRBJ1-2	CATSTMPGQGYGYTF
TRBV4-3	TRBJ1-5	CASSKTGGSGQPQHF
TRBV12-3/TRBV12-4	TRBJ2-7	CASSLTLQVSYEQYF
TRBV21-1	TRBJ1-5	CASSFQTSNQPQHF
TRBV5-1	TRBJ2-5	CASSLVLQETQYF
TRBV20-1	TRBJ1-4	CSARTTNEKLFF
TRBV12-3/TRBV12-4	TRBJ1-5	CASSRQGWHQPQHF
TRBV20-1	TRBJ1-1	CSARDGGLDLAFF